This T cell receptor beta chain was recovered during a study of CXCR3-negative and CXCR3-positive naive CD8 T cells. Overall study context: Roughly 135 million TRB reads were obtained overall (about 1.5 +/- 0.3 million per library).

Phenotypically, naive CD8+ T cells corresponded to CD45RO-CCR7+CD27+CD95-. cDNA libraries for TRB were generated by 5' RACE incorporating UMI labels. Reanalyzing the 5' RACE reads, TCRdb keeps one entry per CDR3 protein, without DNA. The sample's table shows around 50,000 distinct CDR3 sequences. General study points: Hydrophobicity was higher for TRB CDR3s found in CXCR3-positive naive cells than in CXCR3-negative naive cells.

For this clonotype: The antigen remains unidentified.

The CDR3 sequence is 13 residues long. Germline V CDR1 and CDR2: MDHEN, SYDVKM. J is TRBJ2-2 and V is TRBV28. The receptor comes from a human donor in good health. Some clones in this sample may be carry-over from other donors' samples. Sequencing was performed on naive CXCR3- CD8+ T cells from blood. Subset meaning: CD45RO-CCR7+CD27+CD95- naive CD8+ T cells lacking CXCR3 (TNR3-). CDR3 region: CASLGEDTGELFF.